The 16 T cell receptor beta chains below were found in one sample sequenced in a study of naive and memory T cell subsets. No antigen has been assigned to these receptors. Two oligonucleotides, mixed equimolar, formed the beta constant-region primer covering TRBC1 and TRBC2. Four rounds of PCR amplified the ligated cDNA using nested alpha and beta constant-region primers plus SP2. A single record per CDR3 protein comes from TCRdb applying MiXCR to the UMI-ligation and nested PCR reads. Of about 160,000 distinct CDR3 sequences listed, 22% are singletons. Whole-study results and caveats: A few larger clonotypes appeared in naive repertoires, especially CD8, possibly memory cells re-expressing CD45RA.

The specimen sequenced was naive CD4+ T cells from blood. The source of these receptors is a human donor in good health.

This clonotype was recorded at least ten times. The chain is built from TRBV5-4 and TRBJ2-5; 7 nucleotides match TRBD1. The germline gives CDR1 SGHNT, CDR2 YYREEE (reference sequence). The CDR3 has 14 residues. The V segment lost 5 bases and the J segment 2 bases; nucleotides outside the gene matches: 6. CDR3 sequence reads: CASSSTGVQETQYF. The CDR3 DNA sequence: TGTGCCAGCAGTTCTACAGGGGTTCAAGAGACCCAGTACTTC.

The gene calls are TRBV20-1 and TRBJ2-5, with 9 bases matching TRBD2. Germline-derived CDR1 and CDR2 are DFQATT and SNEGSKA (reference sequence). The CDR3 has 14 amino acids. V lost 4 bases, J lost 10 bases, and 13 bases stayed unmatched. In DNA, the CDR3 is TGCAGTGCTACGTTAGCGGGAGTGAGTCAGATCCAGTACTTC. It yields the protein CSATLAGVSQIQYF.

The chain links TRBV28 to TRBJ2-3, with D possibly being TRBD1 (5 bases). The CDR3 is 15 amino acids. The ends were cut back, 3 bases at V and 2 bases at J, with 12 bases in the middle. CDR1 MDHEN and CDR2 SYDVKM come from the germline V gene. The CDR3, as DNA: TGTGCCAGCAGTTTGCGGCAGGGCCCCACAGATACGCAGTATTTT. Protein: CASSLRQGPTDTQYF.

The J gene is TRBJ1-1, the V gene TRBV6-5, with D possibly being TRBD1 (5 bases). This CDR3 comprises 15 residues. Trimming stripped 7 bases from V and 9 bases from J, with 24 bases between. The germline CDR1 and CDR2 sequences are MNHEY and SVGAGI. The CDR3 here is CASMRPGPRGLKAFF. In DNA form, the CDR3 reads TGTGCCAGCATGAGACCGGGACCGCGTGGCCTGAAAGCTTTCTTT.

This chain joins TRBV7-2 and TRBJ1-4; the match to TRBD1 covers 9 bases. This CDR3 is built from 15 residues. J gave up 8 bases and V 5 bases, and 9 bases lay outside the gene matches. Germline CDR1 is SGHTA and CDR2 is FQGNSA. CDR3 region: CASSRTGVGAEKLFF. Here the CDR3 DNA reads TGTGCCAGCAGCCGGACAGGGGTGGGAGCCGAAAAACTGTTTTTT. The whole variable domain, remainder taken from reference TRBV7-2 and TRBJ1-4, is GAGVSQSPSNKVTEKGKDVELRCDPISGHTALYWYRQSLGQGLEFLIYFQGNSAPDKSGLPSDRFSAERTGGSVSTLTIQRTQQEDSAVYLCASSRTGVGAEKLFFGSGTQLSVL.

The table lists this clonotype with a few counts. The chain carries TRBV12-3 or TRBV12-4 and TRBJ2-7, with D possibly being TRBD2 (5 bases). The CDR3 consists of 13 residues. Trimming removed 2 bases from V and 4 bases from J, with 9 bases in between. CDR3 in amino acids: CASSLTEGYEQYF. The CDR3 bases are TGTGCCAGCAGTTTAACAGAGGGTTACGAGCAGTACTTC.

This clonotype has only a few counts. V and J are TRBV20-1 and TRBJ2-4, with TRBD2 identical over 7 bases. CDR1 and CDR2 from the germline V gene are DFQATT and SNEGSKA (reference sequence). This CDR3 spans 17 amino acids. V lost 4 bases and J lost 0; bases outside the gene matches: 12. CDR3 loop: CSATSGVRSVAKNIQYF. CDR3 in DNA: TGCAGTGCTACTAGCGGCGTCCGTAGCGTAGCCAAAAACATTCAGTACTTC.

V and J are TRBV11-1 and TRBJ2-6; tentatively, D is TRBD1 (7 bases). Germline values: CDR1 SGHAT, CDR2 FQDESV (reference sequence). This CDR3 is 18 amino acids long. Trimming removed 1 base from V and 0 bases from J, with 13 bases in between. The CDR3 sequence is CASSLVQGTSSGANVLTF. CDR3 bases: TGTGCCAGCAGCTTAGTACAGGGGACTTCCTCTGGGGCCAACGTCCTGACTTTC. Full variable domain (missing parts from reference TRBV11-1 and TRBJ2-6): EAEVAQSPRYKITEKSQAVAFWCDPISGHATLYWYRQILGQGPELLVQFQDESVVDDSQLPKDRFSAERLKGVDSTLKIQPAELGDSAMYLCASSLVQGTSSGANVLTFGAGSRLTVL.

The rearrangement uses TRBV10-3 and TRBJ2-3; D is possibly TRBD1 or TRBD2 (6 bases each). Looked up from germline, CDR1 is ENHRY and CDR2 is SYGVKD. The CDR3 is made up of 19 amino acids. The V and J ends lost 7 bases and 1 base respectively, with 27 bases between them. CDR3 in DNA: TGTGCCATCATGAGGGGGGTAGCGGAGAGGATTTCGGGCACAGATACGCAGTATTTT. Translating gives CAIMRGVAERISGTDTQYF.

The chain uses TRBV5-6 and TRBJ2-1, with D tentatively TRBD1 (7 bases). CDR1 is SGHDT, CDR2 YYEEEE, per germline. This CDR3 is 12 amino acids long. The V end lost 4 bases, the J end lost 9 bases, and 11 bases lay between the germline ends. CDR3 in DNA: TGTGCCAGCAGCGTTCAGGGGGGTGAGCAGTTCTTC. This translates into CASSVQGGEQFF.

This clonotype was seen more than once but under ten times. The chain carries TRBV29-1 and TRBJ2-1, with 9 nucleotides matching TRBD1. The CDR3 extends over 13 amino acids. Trimming removed 7 bases from V and 9 bases from J; junction bases left unmatched: 10. CDR1 and CDR2 from the germline V gene are SQVTM and ANQGSEA. CDR3 coding DNA: TGCAGCGCCCCGGGACAGGGTGATGCTGAGCAGTTCTTC. Protein: CSAPGQGDAEQFF.

The chain is built from TRBV12-3 or TRBV12-4 and TRBJ1-4; D uncertain. The CDR3 covers 12 residues. V dropped 5 bases and J dropped 8 bases, with 9 bases sitting between them. CDR3 region: CASSRHEEKLFF. Written as DNA, the CDR3 is TGTGCCAGCAGTCGCCATGAGGAAAAACTGTTTTTT.

This clonotype is a singleton in its sample. This sequence joins TRBV7-2 and TRBJ2-5; D unclear. V was clipped by 5 bases and J by 0 bases, with 7 bases between them. The CDR3 runs to 13 residues. The germline V gene has CDR1 SGHTA and CDR2 FQGNSA. The CDR3 region has the DNA TGTGCCAGCAGCGACGGGTACCAAGAGACCCAGTACTTC. It codes for CASSDGYQETQYF.

The chain couples TRBV28 to TRBJ2-7; D gene ambiguous. The ends were cut back, 5 bases at V and 0 bases at J, with 20 bases in the middle. Germline V lookup: CDR1 MDHEN, CDR2 SYDVKM. This CDR3 comprises 17 residues. Here the CDR3 reads CASSLPSYSRSSYEQYF. Here the CDR3 DNA reads TGTGCCAGCAGTCTGCCTTCCTACTCTAGGAGCTCCTACGAGCAGTACTTC.

This clonotype occurred a few times. This chain links TRBV6-6 with TRBJ1-2; D not resolved. There are 15 residues in the CDR3. With 6 bases removed from V and 8 bases from J, the gap between germline ends came to 22 bases. Germline values: CDR1 MNHNY, CDR2 SVGAGI (reference sequence). For the CDR3, the DNA is TGTGCCAGCAGCCTAATTTCTACCCCCTCGGGAGGCTACACCTTC. Residues: CASSLISTPSGGYTF.

This clonotype appeared a few times. The V call is TRBV7-9, the J call TRBJ2-5, with no clear D. Germline CDR1 reads SEHNR; CDR2 reads FQNEAQ (reference sequence). The CDR3 consists of 12 residues. With 5 bases removed from V and 5 bases from J, the gap between germline ends came to 9 bases. CDR3 nucleotides: TGTGCCAGCAGCCCGATTGGGGAGACCCAGTACTTC. Its protein product is CASSPIGETQYF.